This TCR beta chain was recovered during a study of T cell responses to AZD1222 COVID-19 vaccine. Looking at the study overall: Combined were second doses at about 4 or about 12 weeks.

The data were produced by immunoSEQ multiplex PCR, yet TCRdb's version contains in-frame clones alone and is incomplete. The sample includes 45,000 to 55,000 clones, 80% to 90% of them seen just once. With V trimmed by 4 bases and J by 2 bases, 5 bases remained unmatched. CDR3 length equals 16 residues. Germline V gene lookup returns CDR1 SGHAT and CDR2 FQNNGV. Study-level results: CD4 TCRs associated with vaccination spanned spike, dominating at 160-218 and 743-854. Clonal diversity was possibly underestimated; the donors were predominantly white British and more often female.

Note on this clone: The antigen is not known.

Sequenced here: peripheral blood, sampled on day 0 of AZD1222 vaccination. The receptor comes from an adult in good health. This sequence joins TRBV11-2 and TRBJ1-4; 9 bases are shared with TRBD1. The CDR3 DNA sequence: TGTGCCAGCAGCTCAGGACAGGGGCCCACTAATGAAAAACTGTTTTTT. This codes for CASSSGQGPTNEKLFF.